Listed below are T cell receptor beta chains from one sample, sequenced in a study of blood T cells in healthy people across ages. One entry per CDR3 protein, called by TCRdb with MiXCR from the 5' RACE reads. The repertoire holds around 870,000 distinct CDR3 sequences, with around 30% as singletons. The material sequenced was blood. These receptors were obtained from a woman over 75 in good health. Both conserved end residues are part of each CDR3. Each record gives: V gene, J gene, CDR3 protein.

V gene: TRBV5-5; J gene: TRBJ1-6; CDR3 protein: CASSATGTGNSPLHF
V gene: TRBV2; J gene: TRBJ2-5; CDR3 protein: CASRDRVLQETQYF
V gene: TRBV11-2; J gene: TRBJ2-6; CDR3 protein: CASSLGVVGTGANVLTF
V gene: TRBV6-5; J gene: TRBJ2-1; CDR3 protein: CASSYSTGVNEQFF
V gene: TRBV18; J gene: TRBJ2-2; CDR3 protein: CASSTNANTGELFF
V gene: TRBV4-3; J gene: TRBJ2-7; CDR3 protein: CASSQMRAGEQYF
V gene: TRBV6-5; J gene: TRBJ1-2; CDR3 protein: CASSYSDRAGYTF
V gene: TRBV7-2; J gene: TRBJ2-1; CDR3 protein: CASSLAVNRGDHEQFF
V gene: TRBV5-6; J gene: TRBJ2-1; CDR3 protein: CASSFDYYGDEQFF
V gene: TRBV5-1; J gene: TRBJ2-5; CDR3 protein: CASSYREGETQYF
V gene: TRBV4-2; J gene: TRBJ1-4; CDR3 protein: CASRPGVGSNEKLFF
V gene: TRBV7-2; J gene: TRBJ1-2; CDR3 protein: CASSRQRTNYGYTF
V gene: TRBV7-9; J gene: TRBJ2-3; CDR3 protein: CASRDSLGDTQYF
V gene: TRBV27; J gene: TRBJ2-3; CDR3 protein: CASTQRLAGDNTGLTDTQYF
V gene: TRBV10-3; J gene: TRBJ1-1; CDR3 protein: CAISDRDRRGTEAFF
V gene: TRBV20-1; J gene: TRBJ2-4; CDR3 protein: CSADRVGTKNIQYF
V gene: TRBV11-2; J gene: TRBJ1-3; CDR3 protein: CASSFHTGSSGNTIYF